The T cell receptor (beta chain) under discussion was sequenced for a study of cytomegalovirus exposure and HLA in healthy donors. The germline gives CDR1 LNHNV, CDR2 YYDKDF (reference sequence). The CDR3 is made up of 16 amino acids. The V gene end was trimmed by 1 base and the J gene end by 0 bases; junction bases not matched to a gene: 3. The protocol was immunoSEQ multiplex PCR, while the TCRdb copy is restricted to in-frame clones and leaves out a portion. The sample has approximately 300,000 clones, 80% to 90% seen once. The TCR comes from a young woman in good health and CMV-seronegative. The chain uses TRBV15 and TRBJ2-3; 8 bases align to TRBD2. Specimen: PBMCs. The CDR3 region has the DNA TGTGCCACCAGCAGAGCTTTAGCGGGGAGCACAGATACGCAGTATTTT. It yields the protein CATSRALAGSTDTQYF.